This entry lists 10 T cell receptor beta chains sequenced from one sample in a study of shared clonotypes between healthy human individuals. Here immunoSEQ multiplex PCR was the method, and the copy in TCRdb shows in-frame clones only, minus some. The sample shows 450,000 or so clones, around 77% of them seen only once. Sequencing was done on a sample of PBMCs. The receptors were sampled from a woman between 35 and 50 years old in good health. Some clones in this sample may be carry-over from other donors' samples.

Comments on this clone: Other nucleotide sequences from this sample produce the same CDR3. The CDR3 sequence: CASSQEAGPNTGELFF. The CDR3 DNA reads TGCGCCAGCAGCCAAGAAGCGGGACCGAACACCGGGGAGCTGTTTTTT. The genes are TRBV4-3 and TRBJ2-2; 7 bases are shared with TRBD2. The ends lost 0 bases at V and 0 bases at J; junction bases unmatched: 1. The CDR3 is 16 residues long. Per germline, CDR1 LGHNA and CDR2 YSLEER.

The chain carries TRBV11-2 and TRBJ2-2; no reliable D call. Germline V gene lookup returns CDR1 SGHAT and CDR2 FQNNGV. Trimming took off 5 bases at V and 5 bases at J, with 9 bases between the two ends. This CDR3 spans 13 amino acids. DNA for the CDR3: TGTGCCAGCAGCGTGACCTATACCGGGGAGCTGTTTTTT. This translates into CASSVTYTGELFF.

This chain joins TRBV11-3 and TRBJ2-3; TRBD2 aligns across 11 bases. CDR1 SGHNT and CDR2 YENEEA come from the germline V gene. The J segment lost 6 bases and the V segment lost 1 base, leaving 0 bases of the junction unmatched. The CDR3 is made up of 14 amino acids. The CDR3 DNA reads as TGTGCCAGCAGCTTAGGACTAGCGGGGGATACGCAGTATTTT. Protein: CASSLGLAGDTQYF.

To note about this clone: This CDR3 is also generated by other DNA sequences in the sample. The V gene is TRBV10-3, the J gene TRBJ2-7; 10 bases are a match to TRBD2. Per germline, CDR1 ENHRY and CDR2 SYGVKD. The CDR3 consists of 17 residues. V was pared by 7 bases and J by 4 bases, with 16 bases of the junction left unmatched. CDR3 sequence (DNA): TGTGCCATCAAGTCAGGCTTGGTTAGCGGGAGGACGTACGAGCAGTACTTC. This codes for CAIKSGLVSGRTYEQYF.

The genes are TRBV28 and TRBJ2-3; the D gene is possibly TRBD2 (7 bases). CDR1 is MDHEN, CDR2 SYDVKM, per germline. There are 15 residues in the CDR3. The germline V and J ends were trimmed by 3 bases and 3 bases, with 13 bases remaining between them. CDR3 bases: TGTGCCAGCAGTTTGGTCAGGGGAGGGACAGATACGCAGTATTTT. Protein product: CASSLVRGGTDTQYF.

The CDR3 nucleotides read TGCGCCAGCAGTCAACCGGGACAAGAGACCCAGTACTTC. This encodes CASSQPGQETQYF. The J gene is TRBJ2-5, the V gene TRBV10-2; maybe TRBD2 (5 bases). The CDR3 contains 13 residues. Trimming left V 5 bases short and J 2 bases short, with 9 bases between. Looked up from germline, CDR1 is WSHSY and CDR2 is SAAADI.

The J gene is TRBJ1-2, the V gene TRBV2; D not certain. The CDR3 is 16 residues long. V was shortened by 0 bases and J by 0 bases, with 11 bases between the two germline ends. Germline CDR1 is SNHLY and CDR2 is FYNNEI. CDR3 in amino acids: CASSEALLLSNYGYTF. In DNA form, the CDR3 reads TGTGCCAGCAGTGAAGCGCTCCTTCTCTCTAACTATGGCTACACCTTC.

This clone was recorded only once. V and J are TRBV21-1 and TRBJ2-1; the tabulated D call, TRBD2, remains unverified against the DNA. TRBV21-1 is assigned pseudogene status. The CDR3 has 18 amino acids. The CDR3 sequence is CASSKEGPGRGPYNEQFF. CDR3 coding DNA: TGTGCCAGCAGCAAGGAGGGGCCCGGAAGAGGGCCCTACAATGAGCAGTTCTTC.

This clone turned up a few times. V is TRBV19 and J is TRBJ1-2, with 8 bases aligning to TRBD1. Losses at the gene ends were 10 bases for V and 7 bases for J; bases not matched to a gene: 8. Germline assignment: CDR1 LNHDA and CDR2 SQIVND (reference sequence). This CDR3 region has 12 residues. This chain's CDR3 is CATGTGLTGYTF. The DNA of the CDR3 is TGTGCCACCGGGACAGGTCTTACTGGCTACACCTTC.

The CDR3 DNA is TGTGCCAGCAGTTTATCTTGGGACAATGAGCAGTTCTTC. Translating it yields CASSLSWDNEQFF. The chain carries TRBV27 and TRBJ2-1, with D unresolved. The V and J ends lost 0 bases and 5 bases respectively, with 5 bases between them. CDR1 is MNHEY and CDR2 is SMNVEV in the germline V gene (reference sequence). The CDR3 runs to 13 residues.